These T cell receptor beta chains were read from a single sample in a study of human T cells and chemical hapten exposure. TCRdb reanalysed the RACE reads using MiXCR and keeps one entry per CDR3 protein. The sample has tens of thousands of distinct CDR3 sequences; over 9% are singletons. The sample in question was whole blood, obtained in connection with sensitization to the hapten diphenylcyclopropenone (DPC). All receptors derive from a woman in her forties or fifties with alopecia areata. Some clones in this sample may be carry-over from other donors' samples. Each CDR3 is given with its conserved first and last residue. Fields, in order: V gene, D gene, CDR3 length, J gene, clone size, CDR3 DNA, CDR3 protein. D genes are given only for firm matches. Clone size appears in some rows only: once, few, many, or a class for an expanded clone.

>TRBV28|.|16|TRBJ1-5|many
TGTGCCAGCAGCTACTACTTGACAAGTAGCAATCAGCCCCAGCATTTT
CASSYYLTSSNQPQHF
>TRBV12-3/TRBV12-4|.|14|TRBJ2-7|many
TGTGCCAGCAGTTTAGACAGGTTCCCCTACGAGCAGTACTTC
CASSLDRFPYEQYF
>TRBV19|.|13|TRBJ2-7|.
TGTGCCAGTACCTCGCCCGCTGGGAACGAGCAGTACTTC
CASTSPAGNEQYF
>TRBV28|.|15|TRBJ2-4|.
TGTGCCAGCAGTTTTGAATCAGGAGTCAAAAACATTCAGTACTTC
CASSFESGVKNIQYF
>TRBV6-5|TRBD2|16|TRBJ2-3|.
TGTGCCAGCAGTTCGCTAGCGGGGGGGAGCACAGATACGCAGTATTTT
CASSSLAGGSTDTQYF
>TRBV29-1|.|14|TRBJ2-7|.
TGCAGCGTCCGGCCTGGGGGAGACCGCTACGAGCAGTACTTC
CSVRPGGDRYEQYF
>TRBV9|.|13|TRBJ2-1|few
TGTGCCAGCAGCGAGACCTCCTACAATGAGCAGTTCTTC
CASSETSYNEQFF
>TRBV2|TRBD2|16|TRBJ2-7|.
TGTGCCAGCAGTGAAGATGGGCAGGCGGGAGGCTACGAGCAGTACTTC
CASSEDGQAGGYEQYF
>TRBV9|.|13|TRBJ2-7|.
TGTGCCAGCAGCGTAGCGGGCTCCTACGAGCAGTACTTC
CASSVAGSYEQYF
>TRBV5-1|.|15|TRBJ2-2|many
TGCGCCAGCAGCTTGGGGGATACTCCCTCCAAGGGGCTGTTTTTT
CASSLGDTPSKGLFF
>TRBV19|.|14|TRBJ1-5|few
TGTGCCAGTAGTATTAGGGACATCAAGGGGACCCAGCATTTT
CASSIRDIKGTQHF
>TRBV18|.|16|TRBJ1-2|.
TGTGCCAGCTCACCAGGGCCGGACACTTCTAACTATGGCTACACCTTC
CASSPGPDTSNYGYTF
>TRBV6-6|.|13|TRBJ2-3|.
TGTGCCAGCACCGACGGGTTCACAGATACGCAGTATTTT
CASTDGFTDTQYF
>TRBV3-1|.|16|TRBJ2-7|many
TGTGCCAGCAGCCCTTGGCTAGACGGTTATTCCTACGAGCAGTACTTC
CASSPWLDGYSYEQYF
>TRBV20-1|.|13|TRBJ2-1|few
TGCAGTGCTAGAGGGACTAACCACAATGAGCAGTTCTTC
CSARGTNHNEQFF
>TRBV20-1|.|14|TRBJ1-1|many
TGCAGTGCCAAGGACACCGCGGTGAACACTGAAGCTTTCTTT
CSAKDTAVNTEAFF
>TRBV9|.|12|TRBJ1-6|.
TGTGCCAGCAGCACCTATAATTCACCCCTCCACTTT
CASSTYNSPLHF
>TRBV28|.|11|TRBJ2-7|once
TGTACCACCTCCCTAACCTACGAGCAGTACTTC
CTTSLTYEQYF
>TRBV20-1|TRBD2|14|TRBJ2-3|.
TGCAGTGCTCCTGGCGGGACTAGGGGGGATACGCAGTATTTT
CSAPGGTRGDTQYF
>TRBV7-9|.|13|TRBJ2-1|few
TGTGCCAGCAGCCCAGGGGGGGGCTCCAAGGCGTTCTTC
CASSPGGGSKAFF
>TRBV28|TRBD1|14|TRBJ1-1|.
TGTGCCAGCAGCCCTCCCGGGACAGGGGATAGGGCTTTCTTT
CASSPPGTGDRAFF
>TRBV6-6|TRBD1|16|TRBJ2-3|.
TGTGCCAGCAGTTTTACAGGGGGCGCGAGGTCAGATACGCAGTATTTT
CASSFTGGARSDTQYF
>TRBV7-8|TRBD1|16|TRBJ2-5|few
TGTGCCAGCAGCTTAAAGAGGGACAGCCTCCAAGAGACCCAGTACTTC
CASSLKRDSLQETQYF
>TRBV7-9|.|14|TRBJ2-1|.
TGTGCCAGCAGCTTAGTGACTAGTTCCAATGAGCAGTTCTTC
CASSLVTSSNEQFF
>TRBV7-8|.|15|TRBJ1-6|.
TGTGCCAGCAGCTTAGCGGCCCGGGCTAATTCACCCCTCCACTTT
CASSLAARANSPLHF
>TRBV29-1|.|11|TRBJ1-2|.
TGCAGCGCTGAATCTGGTTATGGCTACACCTTC
CSAESGYGYTF
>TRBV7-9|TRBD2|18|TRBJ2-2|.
TGTGCCAGCAGCTTGGGGCCCTATGCGGGAGAGGACACCGGGGAGCTGTTTTTT
CASSLGPYAGEDTGELFF
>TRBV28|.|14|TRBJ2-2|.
TGTGCCAGCAGTTTCGCCAGGGAGGCCGGGGAGCTGTTTTTT
CASSFAREAGELFF
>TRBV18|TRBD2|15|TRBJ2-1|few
TGTGCCAGCTCCGGTTCGCGGACTAGCGGCAATGAGCAGTTCTTC
CASSGSRTSGNEQFF
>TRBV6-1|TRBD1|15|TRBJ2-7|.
TGTGCCAGCAGTGAAGGGACAGGGGCGATGTACGAGCAGTACTTC
CASSEGTGAMYEQYF
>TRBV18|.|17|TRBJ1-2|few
TGTGCCAGCTCACCACCGGGCAGGGACCCCTCTAACTATGGCTACACCTTC
CASSPPGRDPSNYGYTF
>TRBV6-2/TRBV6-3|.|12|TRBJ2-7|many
TGTGCCAGCGGGACCTCGACCTACGAGCAGTACTTC
CASGTSTYEQYF
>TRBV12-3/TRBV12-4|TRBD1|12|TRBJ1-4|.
TGTGCCACCCGGACAGGGGGTGAAAAACTGTTTTTT
CATRTGGEKLFF
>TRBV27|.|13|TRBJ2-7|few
TGTGCCAGCAGGTTGGGGAATACCTACGAGCAGTACTTC
CASRLGNTYEQYF
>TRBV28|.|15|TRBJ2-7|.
TGTGCCAGCAGGGCCGCGGGTAACCCCCTCTACGAGCAGTACTTC
CASRAAGNPLYEQYF
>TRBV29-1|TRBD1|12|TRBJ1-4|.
TGCAGCGCGGGACAGATGAATGAAAAACTGTTTTTT
CSAGQMNEKLFF
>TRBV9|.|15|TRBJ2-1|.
TGTGCCAGCAGCCCGCGCGGAGGGAGAAGCAATGAGCAGTTCTTC
CASSPRGGRSNEQFF
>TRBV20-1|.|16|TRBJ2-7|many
TGCAGTGCTAGAGGTGGACTTGGGACCGTTGGGGGCGAGCAGTACTTC
CSARGGLGTVGGEQYF
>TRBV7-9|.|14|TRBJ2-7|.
TGTGCCAGCACCAGGGGCCAGACAGCCTACGAGCAGTACTTC
CASTRGQTAYEQYF
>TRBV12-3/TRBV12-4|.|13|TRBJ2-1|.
TGTGCCAGCAGTTTTTCAGGAGGCGACCCCCCGTTCTTC
CASSFSGGDPPFF
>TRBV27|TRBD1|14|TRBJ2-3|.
TGTGCCAGCAGCATAAGACAGGGGGCAGATACGCAGTATTTT
CASSIRQGADTQYF
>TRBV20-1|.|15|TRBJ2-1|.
TGCAGTGCTAGCCCGGGACGCACTTGGGCCGATGAGCAGTTCTTC
CSASPGRTWADEQFF
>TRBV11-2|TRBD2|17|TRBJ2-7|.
TGTGCCAGCAGCTTAAATAGGTTGCTAGCGGGAGGGAACGAGCAGTACTTC
CASSLNRLLAGGNEQYF
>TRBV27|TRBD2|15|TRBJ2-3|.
TGTGCCAGCAGTACGGGACTAGATAGCCAAAATACGCAGTATTTT
CASSTGLDSQNTQYF
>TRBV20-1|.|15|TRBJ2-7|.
TGCAGTGCTAGAGACAATCGGGCAGCAGCCTACGAGCAGTACTTC
CSARDNRAAAYEQYF
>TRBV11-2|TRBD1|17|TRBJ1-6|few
TGTGCCAGCAGCTTAGGAATCGGGACAGGTGATAATTCACCCCTCCACTTT
CASSLGIGTGDNSPLHF
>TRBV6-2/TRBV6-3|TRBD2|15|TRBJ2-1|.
TGTGCCAGCACCAACGGGGGAGGGCTAAACAATGAGCAGTTCTTC
CASTNGGGLNNEQFF
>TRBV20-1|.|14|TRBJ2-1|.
TGCAGTGGTAACGGTCTTAGCTCCTACAATGAGCAGTTCTTC
CSGNGLSSYNEQFF
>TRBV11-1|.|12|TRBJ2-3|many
TGTGCCAGCAGCTTAACCTCAGATACGCAGTATTTT
CASSLTSDTQYF
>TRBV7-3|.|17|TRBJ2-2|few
TGTGCCAGCAGCTCCCCACTGGGGCAGGGGAGCACCGGGGAGCTGTTTTTT
CASSSPLGQGSTGELFF
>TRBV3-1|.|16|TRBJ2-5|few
TGTGCCAGCAGCCCCTATCCTGACAGGCTCCAAGAGACCCAGTACTTC
CASSPYPDRLQETQYF
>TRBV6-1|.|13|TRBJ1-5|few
TGTGCCAGCAGCGAAGGGATGAATTGGCCCCAGCATTTT
CASSEGMNWPQHF
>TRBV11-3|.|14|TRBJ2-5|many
TGTGCCAGCAGCTTAAGCAGGGCCCAAGAGACCCAGTACTTC
CASSLSRAQETQYF
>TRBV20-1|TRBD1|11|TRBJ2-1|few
TGCAGTGCTGCGACAGGGAATGAGCAGTTCTTC
CSAATGNEQFF
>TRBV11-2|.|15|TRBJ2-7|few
TGTGCCAGCAGCTTAGGGGCCCGTGGACGTGACGAGCAGTACTTC
CASSLGARGRDEQYF
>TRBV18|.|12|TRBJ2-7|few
TGTGCCAGCTCACCAGGGTCCTACGAGCAGTACTTC
CASSPGSYEQYF